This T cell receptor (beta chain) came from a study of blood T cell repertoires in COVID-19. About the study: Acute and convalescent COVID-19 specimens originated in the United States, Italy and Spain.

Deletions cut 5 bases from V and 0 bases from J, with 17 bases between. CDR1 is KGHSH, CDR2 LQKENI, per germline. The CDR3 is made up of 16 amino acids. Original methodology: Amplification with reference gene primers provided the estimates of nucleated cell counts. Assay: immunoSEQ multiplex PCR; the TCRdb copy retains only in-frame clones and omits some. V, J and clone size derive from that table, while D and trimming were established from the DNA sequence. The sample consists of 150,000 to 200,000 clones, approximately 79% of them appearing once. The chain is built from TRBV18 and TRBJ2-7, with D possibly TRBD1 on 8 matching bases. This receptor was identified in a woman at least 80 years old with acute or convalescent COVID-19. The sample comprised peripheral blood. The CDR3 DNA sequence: TGTGCCAGCTCAAAGATAAGCGGGACAGGCTCCTACGAGCAGTACTTC. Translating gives CASSKISGTGSYEQYF.